These T cell receptor beta chains were read from a single sample in a study of blood T cell repertoires in COVID-19. Generated by immunoSEQ multiplex PCR, the TCRdb table keeps only in-frame clones and is missing some. This sample has under 200,000 clones, with around 86% found just once. What was sequenced was peripheral blood. These TCRs come from a woman of 80 years or more with COVID-19, enrolled during active disease. The CDR3 runs from the conserved cysteine through the conserved F or W. Each record gives: V gene, D gene, clone size, CDR3 length, J gene, CDR3 DNA, CDR3 protein. The D gene is left open where the match is weak. Only some rows state a clone size, as once, few, many or a class for expanded clones.

TRBV6-6	TRBD2	.	17	TRBJ2-1	TGTGCCAGCAGTCCCCCCTCCGGGACTAGCATCTACAATGAGCAGTTCTTC	CASSPPSGTSIYNEQFF
TRBV5-1	.	.	15	TRBJ1-4	TGCGCCAGCAGCTTCAGGGCCGGAACTAATGAAAAACTGTTTTTT	CASSFRAGTNEKLFF
TRBV19	TRBD1	.	14	TRBJ1-4	TGTGCCAGTAGTCCTCGGGACAGCACCGAAAAACTGTTTTTT	CASSPRDSTEKLFF
TRBV5-1	.	.	13	TRBJ1-2	TGCGCCAGCAGCTTGGCCAGGGAAGGAGGCTACACCTTC	CASSLAREGGYTF
TRBV4-1	.	few	15	TRBJ1-2	TGCGCCAGCAGCCAAGATTTTTCGCCGGCGGGTGGCTACACCTTC	CASSQDFSPAGGYTF
TRBV14	.	.	13	TRBJ1-1	TGTGCCAGTAGCCTAGGGGGGGGCACTGAAGCTTTCTTT	CASSLGGGTEAFF
TRBV5-1	.	few	15	TRBJ1-6	TGCGCCAGCAGCTTGGACGGGGTGGGTAATTCACCCCTCCACTTT	CASSLDGVGNSPLHF
TRBV9	.	.	16	TRBJ1-1	TGTGCCAGCAGCCCCGTCGTGTTAAAGGGGGTCGCTGAAGCTTTCTTT	CASSPVVLKGVAEAFF
TRBV6-5	.	.	14	TRBJ2-2	TGTGCCAGCAGGGTGGAGGGCATCACCGGGGAGCTGTTTTTT	CASRVEGITGELFF
TRBV15	TRBD1	.	16	TRBJ1-1	TGTGCCACCAGCAGAGATAGGGACAGGGGGAACACTGAAGCTTTCTTT	CATSRDRDRGNTEAFF
TRBV28	TRBD1	.	14	TRBJ2-7	TGTGCCAGCAGGCGACCGGGACAGACCTACGAGCAGTACTTC	CASRRPGQTYEQYF
TRBV4-3	.	.	16	TRBJ1-3	TGCGCCAGCAGCCCCTCTTGGGGGGAGACTGGAAACACCATATATTTT	CASSPSWGETGNTIYF
TRBV27	.	.	14	TRBJ1-6	TGTGCCAGCACCAACAGACAAACTAATTCACCCCTCCACTTT	CASTNRQTNSPLHF
TRBV5-1	TRBD1	few	16	TRBJ1-1	TGCGCCAGCAGCTTGGAAACAGGGGCTCGTGTCGCTGAAGCTTTCTTT	CASSLETGARVAEAFF
TRBV11-2	.	.	19	TRBJ2-4	TGTGCCAGCAGCTTAGATGTTTACGAAGGAGGGGCGGCCAAAAACATTCAGTACTTC	CASSLDVYEGGAAKNIQYF
TRBV5-5	TRBD2	.	15	TRBJ2-3	TGTGCCAGCAGCTTGATCTTAGCGGGAGCGGATACGCAGTATTTT	CASSLILAGADTQYF
TRBV24-1	TRBD2	.	16	TRBJ2-1	TGTGCCACCAGTGAGGCTAGCGGGAGTTCCTACAATGAGCAGTTCTTC	CATSEASGSSYNEQFF
TRBV28	.	.	14	TRBJ1-2	TGTGCCATCCCATTCACGGGGGGGCGTGATGGCTACACCTTC	CAIPFTGGRDGYTF
TRBV9	.	.	15	TRBJ1-1	TGTGCCAGCAGCGTAGCTAGTGGCAGGAACACTGAAGCTTTCTTT	CASSVASGRNTEAFF
TRBV6-5	.	.	12	TRBJ2-5	TGTGCCAGCAGGGCTAGCGCTGAGACCCAGTACTTC	CASRASAETQYF
TRBV5-8	.	many	15	TRBJ2-7	TGTGCCAGCAGTGGAGTCCGGGGGAGCGGACGTCAGCAGTACTTC	CASSGVRGSGRQQYF
TRBV18	.	.	12	TRBJ1-4	TGTGCCAGCTCGCCGGGACAACAAAAACTGTTTTTT	CASSPGQQKLFF
TRBV19	TRBD1	.	13	TRBJ1-1	TGTGCCAGTAGGCAGGACAGGGAGAGCCGAGCTTTCTTT	CASRQDRESRAFF
TRBV5-1	.	.	13	TRBJ1-1	TGCGCCAGCAGCTTTGGCTTAAACACTGAAGCTTTCTTT	CASSFGLNTEAFF
TRBV6-6	TRBD1	.	16	TRBJ2-2	TGTGCCAGCAGTCGAAAAGCAAGGGGGCTTATCGGGGAGCTGTTTTTT	CASSRKARGLIGELFF
TRBV28	.	.	14	TRBJ1-1	TGTGCCAGCAGTTCCGCGGGAGTGGGGCCTGAAGCTTTCTTT	CASSSAGVGPEAFF
TRBV7-2	TRBD2	.	13	TRBJ2-1	TGTGCCAGCAGCTTAGGACTAGCGGACGTCGCGTTCTTC	CASSLGLADVAFF
TRBV5-1	.	.	12	TRBJ2-1	TGCGCCAGCAGCTTGGACGGGAATGAGCAGTTCTTC	CASSLDGNEQFF
TRBV18	TRBD1	.	18	TRBJ1-4	TGTGCCAGCTCACCACGTGGACAGGGGGGACCAACTAATGAAAAACTGTTTTTT	CASSPRGQGGPTNEKLFF